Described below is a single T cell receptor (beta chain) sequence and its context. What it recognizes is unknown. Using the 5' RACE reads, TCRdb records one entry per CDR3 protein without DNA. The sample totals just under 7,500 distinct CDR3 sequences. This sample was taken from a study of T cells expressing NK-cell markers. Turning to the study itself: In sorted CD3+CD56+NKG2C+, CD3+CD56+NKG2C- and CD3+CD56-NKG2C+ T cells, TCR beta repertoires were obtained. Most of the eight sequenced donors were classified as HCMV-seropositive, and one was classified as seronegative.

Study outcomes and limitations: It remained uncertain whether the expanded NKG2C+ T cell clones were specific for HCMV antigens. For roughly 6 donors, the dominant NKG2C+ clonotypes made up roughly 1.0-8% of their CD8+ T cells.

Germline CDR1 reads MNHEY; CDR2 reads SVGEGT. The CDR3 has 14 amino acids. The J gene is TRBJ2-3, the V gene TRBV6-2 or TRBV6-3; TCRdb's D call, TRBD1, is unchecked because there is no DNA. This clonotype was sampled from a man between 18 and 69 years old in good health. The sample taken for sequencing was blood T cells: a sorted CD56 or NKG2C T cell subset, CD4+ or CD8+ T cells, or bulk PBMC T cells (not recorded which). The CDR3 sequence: CASSPGTGADTQYF.